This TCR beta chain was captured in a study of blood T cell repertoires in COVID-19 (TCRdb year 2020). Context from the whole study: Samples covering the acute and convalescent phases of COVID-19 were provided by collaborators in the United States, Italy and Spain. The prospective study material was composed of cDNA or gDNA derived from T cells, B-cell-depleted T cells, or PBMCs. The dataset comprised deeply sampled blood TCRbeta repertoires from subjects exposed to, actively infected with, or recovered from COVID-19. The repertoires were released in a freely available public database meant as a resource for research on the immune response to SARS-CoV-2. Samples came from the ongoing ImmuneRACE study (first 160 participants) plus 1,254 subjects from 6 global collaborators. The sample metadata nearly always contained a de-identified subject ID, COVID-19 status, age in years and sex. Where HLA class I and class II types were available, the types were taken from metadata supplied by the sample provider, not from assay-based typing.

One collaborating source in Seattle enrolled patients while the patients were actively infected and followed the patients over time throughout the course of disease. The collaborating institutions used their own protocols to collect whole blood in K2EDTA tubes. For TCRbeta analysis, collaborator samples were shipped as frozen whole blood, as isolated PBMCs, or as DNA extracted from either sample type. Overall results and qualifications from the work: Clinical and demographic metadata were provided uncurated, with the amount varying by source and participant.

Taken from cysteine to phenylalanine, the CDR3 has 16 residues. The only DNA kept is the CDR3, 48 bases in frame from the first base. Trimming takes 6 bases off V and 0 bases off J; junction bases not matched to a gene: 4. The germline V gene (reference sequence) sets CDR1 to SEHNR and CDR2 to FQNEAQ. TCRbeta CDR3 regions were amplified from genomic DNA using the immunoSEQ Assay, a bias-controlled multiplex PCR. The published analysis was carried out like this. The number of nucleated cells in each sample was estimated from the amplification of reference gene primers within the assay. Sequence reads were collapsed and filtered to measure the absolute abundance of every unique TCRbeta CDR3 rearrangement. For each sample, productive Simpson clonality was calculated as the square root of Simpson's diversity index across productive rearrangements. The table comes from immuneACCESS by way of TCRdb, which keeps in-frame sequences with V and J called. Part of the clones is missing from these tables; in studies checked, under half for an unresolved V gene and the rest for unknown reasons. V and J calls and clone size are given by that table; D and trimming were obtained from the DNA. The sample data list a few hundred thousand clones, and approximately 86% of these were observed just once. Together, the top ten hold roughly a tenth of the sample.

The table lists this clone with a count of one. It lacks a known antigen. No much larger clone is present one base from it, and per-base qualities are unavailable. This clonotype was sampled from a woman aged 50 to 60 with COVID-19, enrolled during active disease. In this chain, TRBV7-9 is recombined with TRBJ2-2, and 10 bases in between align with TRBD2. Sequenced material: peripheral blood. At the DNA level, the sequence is TGTGCCAGCAGGGCTAGCGGGGGACCGAACACCGGGGAGCTGTTTTTT. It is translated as CASRASGGPNTGELFF.